These 22 T cell receptor beta chains were sequenced from one sample in a study of cytomegalovirus exposure and HLA in healthy donors. Primers included in the PCR were 60 Vbeta and 13 Jbeta primers. The method was immunoSEQ multiplex PCR; TCRdb's version includes in-frame clones alone and lacks a portion of them. The repertoire has under 200,000 clones, over 65% of them found once; the top ten carry about 3.5%. Sequences were obtained from PBMCs. The receptors were sampled from a middle-aged man in good health and CMV-seropositive.

V and J are TRBV7-9 and TRBJ1-1; the D gene is possibly TRBD1 (5 bases). The length of the CDR3 is 15 residues. Germline V gene sequence: CDR1 SEHNR, CDR2 FQNEAQ (reference sequence). V was trimmed by 5 bases and J by 1 base, leaving 14 bases between them. CDR3 sequence (DNA): TGTGCCAGCAGCCCGAAGGGGATTTCGAACACTGAAGCTTTCTTT. Its protein is CASSPKGISNTEAFF.

The chain carries TRBV6-5 and TRBJ2-5, with 8 bases aligning to TRBD2. After removal of 4 bases from V and 5 bases from J, the junction contained 9 bases not matched to a gene. CDR1 and CDR2 from the germline V gene are MNHEY and SVGAGI. This CDR3 is 15 amino acids long. For the CDR3, the DNA is TGTGCCAGCAGTTGGAGCCGTCGCGGGGGGGAGACCCAGTACTTC. The encoded protein is CASSWSRRGGETQYF.

V is TRBV6-6 and J is TRBJ2-2, with 7 bases identical to TRBD1. V trimming: 7 bases; J trimming: 0 bases; junction bases outside the gene matches: 2. The CDR3 runs 14 residues. In germline, CDR1 is MNHNY, CDR2 SVGAGI (reference sequence). CDR3 in amino acids: CASKGTANTGELFF. CDR3 nucleotides: TGTGCCAGCAAAGGGACAGCGAACACCGGGGAGCTGTTTTTT.

The chain is built from TRBV7-3 and TRBJ2-3, with D tentatively TRBD2 (5 bases). CDR1 and CDR2 from the germline V gene are SGHTA and FQGTGA. V lost 1 base to trimming and J lost 2 bases, with 13 bases between them. This CDR3 has 16 amino acids. The CDR3 sequence is CASSLMRARDTDTQYF. As DNA, the CDR3 is TGTGCCAGCAGCTTAATGCGGGCCCGAGACACAGATACGCAGTATTTT.

The J gene is TRBJ2-2, the V gene TRBV9, with 8 nucleotides matching TRBD2. The germline CDR1 and CDR2 sequences are SGDLS and YYNGEE. V lost 0 bases, J lost 6 bases, and 1 base stayed unmatched. CDR3 length: 14 amino acids. Written as DNA, the CDR3 is TGTGCCAGCAGCGTAGCGGGGGGGCCCGGGGAGCTGTTTTTT. Protein: CASSVAGGPGELFF.

The chain links TRBV19 to TRBJ1-5, with 9 bases matching TRBD1. This CDR3 comprises 15 residues. With V trimmed by 1 base and J by 2 bases, 0 bases remained unmatched. The germline CDR1 and CDR2 sequences are LNHDA and SQIVND (reference sequence). In DNA, the CDR3 is TGTGCCAGTAGTATAGGACAGGGGGGCAATCAGCCCCAGCATTTT. This codes for CASSIGQGGNQPQHF.

This clone came up a few times. V gene TRBV6-5 combines with J gene TRBJ1-5; TRBD1 matches at 10 bases. This CDR3 contains 15 residues. Germline V gene sequence: CDR1 MNHEY, CDR2 SVGAGI. The junction had 6 bases not matched to a gene; V was cut back by 10 bases and J by 0 bases. In nucleotides, the CDR3 is TGTGCCATCGGGACAGGGGAATATAGCAATCAGCCCCAGCATTTT. It codes for CAIGTGEYSNQPQHF.

This chain connects TRBV21-1 to TRBJ2-5; the table calls TRBD1, which could not be checked here. TRBV21-1 is a pseudogene. The CDR3 runs 17 residues. The CDR3 sequence: CASSTRRTGRVGETQYF. CDR3 nucleotide sequence: TGTGCCAGCAGCACAAGGAGGACAGGGAGGGTAGGAGAGACCCAGTACTTC.

J is TRBJ2-7 and V is TRBV18; TRBD2 is a possible D gene (6 bases). Trimming cost V 6 bases and J 2 bases, with 14 bases left between them. This CDR3 spans 14 amino acids. Germline V lookup: CDR1 KGHSH, CDR2 LQKENI. Here the CDR3 DNA reads TGTGCCAGCTCCTTTCTTCGGGAGACCTACGAGCAGTACTTC. Its translation is CASSFLRETYEQYF.

A single count supports this clone. This chain joins TRBV5-1 and TRBJ2-5; 9 positions match TRBD1. Matching the DNA end better, TRBJ2-7 makes the J call doubtful. Germline V CDR1 and CDR2: SGHRS, YFSETQ. CDR3 size: 15 residues. The CDR3 sequence is CASSLFGTGSFEQYF. DNA of the CDR3: TGCGCCAGCAGCTTGTTCGGGACAGGGTCGTTCGAGCAGTACTTC.

V gene TRBV19 combines with J gene TRBJ1-5, with TRBD1 matching 9 bases. V shed 8 bases and J 5 bases; nucleotides not matched to a gene: 19. The germline CDR1 and CDR2 sequences are LNHDA and SQIVND (reference sequence). The CDR3 is made up of 18 amino acids. CDR3 residues: CASQEFGTGGVLDQPQHF. CDR3 DNA: TGTGCCAGTCAGGAGTTTGGAACAGGGGGCGTTTTGGATCAGCCCCAGCATTTT.

V and J are TRBV5-5 and TRBJ2-7; TRBD2 aligns across 8 bases. J lost 4 bases, V lost 0 bases, and 6 bases had no gene match. This CDR3 spans 15 amino acids. Germline V gives CDR1 SGHKS, CDR2 YYEKEE (reference sequence). The CDR3 spells CASSLAPSGYYEQYF. The CDR3 DNA is TGTGCCAGCAGCTTGGCCCCTAGCGGGTATTACGAGCAGTACTTC.

The CDR3 protein is CASSSGQGLAKNIQYF. The DNA for the CDR3 is TGTGCCAGCAGCTCGGGACAGGGACTCGCCAAAAACATTCAGTACTTC. The chain employs TRBV7-2 and TRBJ2-4; TRBD1 agrees at 9 bases. The V gene's germline CDR1 is SGHTA and CDR2 FQGNSA. V dropped 4 bases and J dropped 1; count of bases not matched to a gene: 5. The CDR3 contains 16 residues.

This chain connects TRBV18 to TRBJ1-1, with 9 bases identical to TRBD1. CDR1 and CDR2 from the germline V gene are KGHSH and LQKENI. This CDR3 comprises 14 residues. After removal of 4 bases from V and 2 bases from J, the junction contained 2 bases not matched to a gene. The CDR3 bases are TGTGCCAGCTCACTGGGACAGGGAAACACTGAAGCTTTCTTT. It codes for CASSLGQGNTEAFF.

CDR3: CASSIEGTANYGYTF. In DNA, the CDR3 is TGTGCCAGTAGTATAGAGGGGACAGCAAACTATGGCTACACCTTC. The V gene is TRBV19, the J gene TRBJ1-2; 7 nucleotides match TRBD1. CDR1 LNHDA and CDR2 SQIVND come from the germline V gene (reference sequence). This CDR3 is built from 15 residues. The ends lost 0 bases at V and 2 bases at J; junction bases unmatched: 3.

This rearrangement joins TRBV2 to TRBJ2-3; 7 bases fit TRBD2. J was trimmed by 1 base and V by 11 bases; bases with no gene match: 15. The CDR3 length is 16 residues. Germline values: CDR1 SNHLY, CDR2 FYNNEI. CDR3 nucleotide sequence: TGTGCCCCAAAGGGACTATCCCCCGTGGGCACAGATACGCAGTATTTT. Its protein product is CAPKGLSPVGTDTQYF.

The gene calls are TRBV9 and TRBJ1-6; 9 nucleotides match TRBD1. The CDR3 runs 15 residues. With 4 bases clipped from V and 7 bases from J, the junction kept 6 bases outside the gene matches. Germline assignment: CDR1 SGDLS and CDR2 YYNGEE. Here the CDR3 DNA reads TGTGCCAGCAGCTCCGGGACAGGGTTGAATTCACCCCTCCACTTT. It codes for CASSSGTGLNSPLHF.

V and J are TRBV7-2 and TRBJ2-1, with D perhaps matching TRBD1 (5 bases). V lost 1 base, J lost 5 bases, and 15 bases lay in between. This CDR3 is 16 amino acids long. In germline, CDR1 is SGHTA, CDR2 FQGNSA. The CDR3 loop is CASSLGSGTGNNEQFF. The DNA for the CDR3 is TGTGCCAGCAGCTTAGGATCGGGTACAGGAAACAATGAGCAGTTCTTC.

The J gene is TRBJ1-5, the V gene TRBV4-1, with TRBD1 as a possible D gene (5 bases). The V end lost 1 base, the J end lost 3 bases, and 7 bases lay between the germline ends. The CDR3 sequence is 14 residues long. The germline V gene has CDR1 MGHRA and CDR2 YSYEKL. The CDR3 DNA follows: TGCGCCAGCAGCCAAGGACAGAACAATCAGCCCCAGCATTTT. Amino acids: CASSQGQNNQPQHF.

J is TRBJ2-1 and V is TRBV19; 9 nucleotides agree with TRBD1. V gave up 4 bases and J gave up 6 bases; unmatched junction bases: 10. The V gene's germline CDR1 is LNHDA and CDR2 SQIVND (reference sequence). The CDR3 has 16 amino acids. The CDR3 DNA sequence: TGTGCCAGTAGTAAGCAACAGGGGGCTAGTATCAATGAGCAGTTCTTC. It is translated as CASSKQQGASINEQFF.

The gene calls are TRBV6-1 and TRBJ1-2, with TRBD1 identical over 7 bases. The germline V gene encodes CDR1 MNHNS and CDR2 SASEGT. V was clipped by 6 bases and J by 6 bases; unmatched bases: 10. This CDR3 has 14 residues. The CDR3 bases are TGTGCCAGCAGACTCACAGGGGTGAGGGATGGCTACACCTTC. Translation gives CASRLTGVRDGYTF.

The chain recombines TRBV4-1 with TRBJ1-2; D call uncertain. The germline gives CDR1 MGHRA, CDR2 YSYEKL. The V and J ends lost 0 bases and 4 bases respectively, with 15 bases between them. The CDR3 loop spans 16 amino acids. In DNA, the CDR3 is TGCGCCAGCAGCCAAGACCCTTGGTCGGTAGTCTATGGCTACACCTTC. Its translation: CASSQDPWSVVYGYTF.